The clone carrying this T cell receptor (beta chain) was detected only a few times. The data derive from a study of beta chain features in type 1 diabetes. Across the study: Cell yields, gender and age were similar in healthy donors and patients.

V was shortened by 9 bases and J by 0 bases, with 12 bases between the two germline ends. CDR1 is MGHDK and CDR2 is SYGVNS in the germline V gene. This CDR3 contains 14 residues. Sorting of CD4+ naive, central memory, regulatory and stem cell-like memory cells was performed via CD45RO/CCR7/CD25/CD127/CD95/CD27. Reverse transcription of all isolated RNA meant that expressed TCRB transcripts were sequenced. Around 3.57 million reads was the average for naive, central memory and regulatory T cell samples. Generated by immunoSEQ multiplex PCR, the TCRdb table keeps only in-frame clones and is missing some. The sample carries around 430,000 clones, roughly 30% recorded once.

The chain uses TRBV25-1 and TRBJ2-1; unclear D gene. The material sequenced was naive CD4+ T cells from blood. The receptor was isolated from a man between 18 and 29 years old in good health. The CDR3 sequence: CASAGPRSYNEQFF. As DNA, the CDR3 is TGTGCCAGTGCTGGACCTCGCTCCTACAATGAGCAGTTCTTC.